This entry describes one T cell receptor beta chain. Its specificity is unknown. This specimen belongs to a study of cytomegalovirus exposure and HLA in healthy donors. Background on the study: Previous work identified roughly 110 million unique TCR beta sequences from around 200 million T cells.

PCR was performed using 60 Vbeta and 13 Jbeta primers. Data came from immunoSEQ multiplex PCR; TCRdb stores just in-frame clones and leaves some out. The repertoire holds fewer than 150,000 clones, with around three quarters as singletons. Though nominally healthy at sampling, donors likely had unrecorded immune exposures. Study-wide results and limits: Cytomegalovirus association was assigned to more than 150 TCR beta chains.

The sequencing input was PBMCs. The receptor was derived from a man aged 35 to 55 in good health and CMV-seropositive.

The CDR3, as DNA: TGTGCCAGCAGCGACCCCACAGGGTCCAATTCACCCCTCCACTTT. Encoded protein: CASSDPTGSNSPLHF. The gene calls are TRBV5-4 and TRBJ1-6, with D perhaps TRBD1 (6 bases). Germline V gives CDR1 SGHNT, CDR2 YYREEE (reference sequence). CDR3 length: 15 residues. The V end lost 4 bases, the J end lost 7 bases, and 15 bases lay between the germline ends.